This T cell receptor (beta chain) is drawn from a study of vaccination effects on CD4 cells after COVID-19. Around day 10 of culture, CD4+ T cells were separated out. The cohort was immunized with two doses of either the BNT162b2 or mRNA-1273 vaccine. Sequencing used immunoSEQ multiplex PCR; TCRdb keeps in-frame clones, though not all of them. The data contain approximately 70,000 clones, 65% to 80% of them seen just once; the ten biggest clones take up roughly 2.3%. Regarding this clone: No antigen is known for it.

Germline V gene sequence: CDR1 SGHTS, CDR2 YDEGEE. The CDR3 is made up of 16 amino acids. Trimming removed 7 bases from V and 0 bases from J, with 19 bases in between. Sequencing was performed on CD4+ T cells from PBMCs cultured without peptide, taken after COVID-19 vaccination. The V gene is TRBV5-8, the J gene TRBJ1-1; maybe TRBD1 (6 bases). This receptor was identified in a human donor who received a COVID-19 vaccine. The CDR3 DNA sequence: TGTGCCAGCCCCGGGACAAAGCTATTAATGAACACTGAAGCTTTCTTT. This codes for CASPGTKLLMNTEAFF.